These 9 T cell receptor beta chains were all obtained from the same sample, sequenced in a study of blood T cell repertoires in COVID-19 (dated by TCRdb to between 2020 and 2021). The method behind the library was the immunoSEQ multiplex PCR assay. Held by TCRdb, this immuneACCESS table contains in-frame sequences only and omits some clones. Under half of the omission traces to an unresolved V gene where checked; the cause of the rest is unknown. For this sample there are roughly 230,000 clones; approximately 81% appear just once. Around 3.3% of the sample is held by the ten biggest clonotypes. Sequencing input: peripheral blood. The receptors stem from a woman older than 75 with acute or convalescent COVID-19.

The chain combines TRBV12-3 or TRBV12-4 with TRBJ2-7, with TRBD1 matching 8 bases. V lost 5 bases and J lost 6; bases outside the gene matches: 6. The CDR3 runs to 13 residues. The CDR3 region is CASSKDRASEQYF. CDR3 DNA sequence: TGTGCCAGCAGTAAGGACAGGGCGTCCGAGCAGTACTTC.

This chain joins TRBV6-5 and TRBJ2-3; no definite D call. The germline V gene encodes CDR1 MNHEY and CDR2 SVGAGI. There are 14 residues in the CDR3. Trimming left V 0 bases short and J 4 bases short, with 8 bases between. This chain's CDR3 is CASSYSPRADTQYF. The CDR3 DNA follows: TGTGCCAGCAGTTACTCCCCTAGAGCAGATACGCAGTATTTT.

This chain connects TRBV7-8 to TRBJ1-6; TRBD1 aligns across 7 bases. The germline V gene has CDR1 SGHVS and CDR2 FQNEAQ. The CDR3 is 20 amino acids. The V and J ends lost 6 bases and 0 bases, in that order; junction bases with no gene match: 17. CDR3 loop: CASRLQERTGPSSYNSPLHF. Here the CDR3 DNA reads TGTGCCAGCAGACTACAAGAGCGGACAGGCCCCAGCTCCTATAATTCACCCCTCCACTTT.

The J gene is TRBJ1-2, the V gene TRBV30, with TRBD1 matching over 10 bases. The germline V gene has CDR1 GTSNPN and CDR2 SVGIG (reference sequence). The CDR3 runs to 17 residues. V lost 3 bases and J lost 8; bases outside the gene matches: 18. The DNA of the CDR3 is TGTGCCTGGAGGGCCACTTCGGGACAGGGGTCCCGCGGCGGCTACACCTTC. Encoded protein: CAWRATSGQGSRGGYTF.

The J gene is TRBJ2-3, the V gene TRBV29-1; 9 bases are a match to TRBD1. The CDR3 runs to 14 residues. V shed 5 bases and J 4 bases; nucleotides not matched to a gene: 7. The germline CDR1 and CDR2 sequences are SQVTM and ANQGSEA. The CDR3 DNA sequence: TGCAGCGTTTCACAGGGGGCATTCGCAGATACGCAGTATTTT. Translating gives CSVSQGAFADTQYF.

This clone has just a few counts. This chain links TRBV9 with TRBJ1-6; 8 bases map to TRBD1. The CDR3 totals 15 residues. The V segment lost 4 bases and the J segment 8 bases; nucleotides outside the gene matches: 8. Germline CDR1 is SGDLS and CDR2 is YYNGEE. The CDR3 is CASSIRQGIDSPLHF. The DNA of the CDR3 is TGTGCCAGCAGCATTAGACAGGGGATTGATTCACCCCTCCACTTT. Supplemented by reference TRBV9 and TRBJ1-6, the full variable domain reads DSGVTQTPKHLITATGQRVTLRCSPRSGDLSVYWYQQSLDQGLQFLIQYYNGEERAKGNILERFSAQQFPDLHSELNLSSLELGDSALYFCASSIRQGIDSPLHFGNGTRLTVT.

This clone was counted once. The DNA for the CDR3 is TGCGCCAGCAGCCCCCAGGACATCACCGGGGAGCTGTTTTTT. Translation gives CASSPQDITGELFF. The chain has TRBV4-1 and TRBJ2-2; maybe TRBD1 (5 bases). The CDR3 sequence is 14 residues long. With 4 bases removed from V and 4 bases from J, the gap between germline ends came to 10 bases. The germline CDR1 and CDR2 sequences are MGHRA and YSYEKL.

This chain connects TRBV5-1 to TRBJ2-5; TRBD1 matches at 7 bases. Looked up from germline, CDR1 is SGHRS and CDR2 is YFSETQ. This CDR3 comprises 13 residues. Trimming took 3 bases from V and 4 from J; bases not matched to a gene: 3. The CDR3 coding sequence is TGCGCCAGCAGCTCGGACAGGCCAGAGACCCAGTACTTC. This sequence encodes CASSSDRPETQYF.

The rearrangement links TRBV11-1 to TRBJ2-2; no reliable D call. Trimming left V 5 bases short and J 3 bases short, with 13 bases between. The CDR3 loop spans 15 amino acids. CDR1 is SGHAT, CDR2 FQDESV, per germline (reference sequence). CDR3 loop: CASSLQAIDTGELFF. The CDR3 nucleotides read TGTGCCAGCAGCCTCCAGGCGATTGACACCGGGGAGCTGTTTTTT.